This passage covers 15 T cell receptor beta chains from one sample sequenced in a study of T cell changes during pregnancy in multiple sclerosis. Assay: immunoSEQ multiplex PCR; the TCRdb copy retains only in-frame clones and omits some. The repertoire includes approximately 60,000 clones, roughly 90% of them detected once, and about 0.85% sits in the top ten. This sample comprised peripheral blood, obtained before pregnancy. These receptors all come from a female donor with multiple sclerosis, enrolled in a pregnancy study.

This chain uses TRBV10-3 with TRBJ2-7; possibly TRBD2 for D (5 bases). Germline V lookup: CDR1 ENHRY, CDR2 SYGVKD. The germline V and J ends were trimmed by 9 bases and 2 bases, with 17 bases remaining between them. This CDR3 region has 14 residues. The CDR3 nucleotides are TGTGCCATTTCGGACCAGACCGGGACCTACGAGCAGTACTTC. Amino acids: CAISDQTGTYEQYF.

The J gene is TRBJ1-1, the V gene TRBV11-2; the D gene is possibly TRBD1 (5 bases). Between the trimmed V and J ends, which lost 8 bases and 1 base, there was a span of 14 bases. This CDR3 spans 14 amino acids. Germline CDR1 SGHAT, CDR2 FQNNGV. Here the CDR3 DNA reads TGTGCCAGCTTTAGGGGAGGGTCGAACACTGAAGCTTTCTTT. It encodes CASFRGGSNTEAFF.

The rearrangement links TRBV10-3 to TRBJ2-3; D is uncertain. The V gene's germline CDR1 is ENHRY and CDR2 SYGVKD. V dropped 0 bases and J dropped 2 bases, with 6 bases sitting between them. This CDR3 region has 14 residues. CDR3 sequence: CAISESQITDTQYF. CDR3 nucleotides: TGTGCCATCAGTGAGTCCCAGATCACAGATACGCAGTATTTT.

J is TRBJ1-1 and V is TRBV7-6; D uncertain. CDR3 size: 16 residues. The germline V and J ends were trimmed by 1 base and 0 bases, with 12 bases remaining between them. Looked up from germline, CDR1 is SGHVS and CDR2 is FNYEAQ. The CDR3 nucleotides read TGTGCCAGCAGCTTAGAGGAGGCGGGGATGAACACTGAAGCTTTCTTT. It translates to CASSLEEAGMNTEAFF.

The V call is TRBV5-4, the J call TRBJ2-5; D perhaps matches TRBD2 (6 bases). CDR1 and CDR2 (germline): SGHNT, YYREEE (reference sequence). The ends were cut back, 1 base at V and 2 bases at J, with 9 bases in the middle. The CDR3 consists of 14 residues. The CDR3 bases are TGTGCCAGCAGCTTGTCAGGACTACAAGAGACCCAGTACTTC. This codes for CASSLSGLQETQYF.

CDR3 DNA: TGTGCCAGCAGCCCCGAGAGGAGTTACGGAAACACTGAAGCTTTCTTT. Amino acid sequence: CASSPERSYGNTEAFF. The chain carries TRBV7-8 and TRBJ1-1, with D unresolved. This CDR3 spans 16 amino acids. The germline V and J ends were trimmed by 5 bases and 2 bases, with 18 bases remaining between them. Germline V gene sequence: CDR1 SGHVS, CDR2 FQNEAQ.

This chain uses TRBV15 with TRBJ1-1; 10 bases agree with TRBD1. CDR1 and CDR2 (germline): LNHNV, YYDKDF (reference sequence). The CDR3 consists of 15 residues. Trimming removed 2 bases from V and 8 bases from J; junction bases left unmatched: 8. For the CDR3, the DNA is TGTGCCACCAGCAGACCCGACAGGGGGCCTTCGGAAGCTTTCTTT. Its protein is CATSRPDRGPSEAFF.

V usage is TRBV27 and J usage is TRBJ1-2, with D possibly being TRBD1 (5 bases). Trimming cost V 7 bases and J 4 bases, with 10 bases left between them. This CDR3 has 12 residues. Germline values: CDR1 MNHEY, CDR2 SMNVEV (reference sequence). The CDR3 loop is CASKGLRYGYTF. Here the CDR3 DNA reads TGTGCCAGCAAGGGACTCCGCTATGGCTACACCTTC.

V is TRBV5-1 and J is TRBJ2-1; D is possibly TRBD1 (5 bases). The CDR3 is 15 residues long. The germline CDR1 and CDR2 sequences are SGHRS and YFSETQ. V lost 0 bases and J lost 9, with 16 bases in between. In nucleotides, the CDR3 is TGCGCCAGCAGCTTGGAGGGGATGTGGAACGGTGAGCAGTTCTTC. Translation: CASSLEGMWNGEQFF.

This clone appeared once. V usage is TRBV4-2 and J usage is TRBJ1-4, with 7 bases lining up with TRBD1. The germline V gene encodes CDR1 LGHNA and CDR2 YNFKEQ. V trimming: 7 bases; J trimming: 7 bases; junction bases outside the gene matches: 12. This CDR3 spans 15 amino acids. This chain's CDR3 is CASNAGDRAGEKLFF. The CDR3 nucleotides read TGTGCCAGCAACGCTGGAGACAGGGCGGGTGAAAAACTGTTTTTT.

This rearrangement joins TRBV29-1 to TRBJ2-3; 11 nucleotides agree with TRBD2. V lost 6 bases to trimming and J lost 1 base; unmatched junction nucleotides: 3. There are 14 residues in the CDR3. Germline V gives CDR1 SQVTM, CDR2 ANQGSEA. The CDR3 nucleotides read TGCAGCGTAGAGACTAGCGGGGGCACAGATACGCAGTATTTT. Amino acids: CSVETSGGTDTQYF.

The CDR3 DNA is TGCAGCGTCCAGGGGGACGGCAATCAGCCCCAGCATTTT. Translation gives CSVQGDGNQPQHF. V is TRBV29-1 and J is TRBJ1-5, with 7 positions matching TRBD1. The CDR3 has 13 residues. CDR1 is SQVTM, CDR2 ANQGSEA, per germline. Germline trimming cut 6 bases from V and 2 bases from J; bases unmatched to any gene: 4. Full variable domain (outside the CDR3, taken from reference TRBV29-1 and TRBJ1-5): SAVISQKPSRDICQRGTSLTIQCQVDSQVTMMFWYRQQPGQSLTLIATANQGSEATYESGFVIDKFPISRPNLTFSTLTVSNMSPEDSSIYLCSVQGDGNQPQHFGDGTRLSIL.

The chain uses TRBV12-5 and TRBJ1-1, with unresolved D. V lost 2 bases and J lost 4, with 20 bases in between. Germline CDR1 LGHNT, CDR2 FRNRAP. The CDR3 is 17 amino acids. The CDR3 DNA sequence: TGTGCTAGTGGTTTGCTCAGACGACCGGGATTGGGCACTGAAGCTTTCTTT. This sequence encodes CASGLLRRPGLGTEAFF.

This clone was observed once. The chain employs TRBV4-1 and TRBJ1-1; possible D gene TRBD1, 6 bases. Germline values: CDR1 MGHRA, CDR2 YSYEKL. There are 16 residues in the CDR3. V was pared by 1 base and J by 1 base, with 13 bases between. The CDR3 protein is CASSQGQGHTNTEAFF. The CDR3 coding sequence is TGCGCCAGCAGCCAAGGGCAGGGGCATACGAACACTGAAGCTTTCTTT.

This chain links TRBV30 with TRBJ2-7, with 9 bases matching TRBD1. Germline V gives CDR1 GTSNPN, CDR2 SVGIG (reference sequence). This CDR3 spans 14 amino acids. The V and J ends lost 8 bases and 4 bases, in that order; junction bases with no gene match: 12. CDR3 residues: CAAVITDRGYEQYF. The CDR3 DNA is TGTGCCGCGGTGATAACTGACAGGGGGTACGAGCAGTACTTC. Supplemented by reference TRBV30 and TRBJ2-7, the full variable domain reads SQTIHQWPATLVQPVGSPLSLECTVEGTSNPNLYWYRQAAGRGLQLLFYSVGIGQISSEVPQNLSASRPQDRQFILSSKKLLLSDSGFYLCAAVITDRGYEQYFGPGTRLTVT.